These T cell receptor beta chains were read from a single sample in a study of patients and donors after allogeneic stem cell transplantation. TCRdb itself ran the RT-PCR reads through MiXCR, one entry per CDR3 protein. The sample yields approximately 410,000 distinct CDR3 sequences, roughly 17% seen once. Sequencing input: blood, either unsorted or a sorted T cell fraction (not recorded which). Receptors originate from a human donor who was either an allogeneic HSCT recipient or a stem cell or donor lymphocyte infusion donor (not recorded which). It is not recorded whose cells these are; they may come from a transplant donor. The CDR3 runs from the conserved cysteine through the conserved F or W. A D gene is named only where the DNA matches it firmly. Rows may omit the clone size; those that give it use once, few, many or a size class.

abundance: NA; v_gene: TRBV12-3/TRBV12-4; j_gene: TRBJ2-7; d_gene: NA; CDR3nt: TGTGCCAGCAGTTTAGTTTTGCAGACTAGAAGATCCTACGAGCAGTACTTC; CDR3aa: CASSLVLQTRRSYEQYF
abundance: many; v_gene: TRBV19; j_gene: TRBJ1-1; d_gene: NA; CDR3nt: TGTGCCAGTAGTACCGGTACAGGGTCTACTGAAGCTTTCTTT; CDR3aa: CASSTGTGSTEAFF
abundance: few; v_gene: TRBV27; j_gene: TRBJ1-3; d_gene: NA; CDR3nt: TGTGCCAGCAGTTTATCACGACAGCACGGAAACACCATATATTTT; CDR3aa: CASSLSRQHGNTIYF
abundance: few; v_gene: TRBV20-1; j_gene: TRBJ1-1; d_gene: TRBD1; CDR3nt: TGCAGTGCTACAGGGGGCATGAACACTGAAGCTTTCTTT; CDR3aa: CSATGGMNTEAFF
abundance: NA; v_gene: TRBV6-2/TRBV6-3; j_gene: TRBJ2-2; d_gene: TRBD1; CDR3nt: TGTGCCAGCAGACCAGCAGGACAGGGAAGAACCGGGGAGCTGTTTTTT; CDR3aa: CASRPAGQGRTGELFF
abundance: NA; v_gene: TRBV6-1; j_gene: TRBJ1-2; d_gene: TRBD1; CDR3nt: TGTGCCAGCAGACCCATAGCCGGACAGGGAACCTATGGCTACACCTTC; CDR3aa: CASRPIAGQGTYGYTF
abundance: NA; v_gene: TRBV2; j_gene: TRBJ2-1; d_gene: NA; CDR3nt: TGTGCCAGCAGTGAAGACGTAGTGGTTGAGCAGTTCTTC; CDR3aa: CASSEDVVVEQFF
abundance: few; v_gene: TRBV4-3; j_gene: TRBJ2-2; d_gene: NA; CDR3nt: TGCGCCAGCAGCCAAGGTAGAGAAGGGGAGCTGTTTTTT; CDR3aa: CASSQGREGELFF
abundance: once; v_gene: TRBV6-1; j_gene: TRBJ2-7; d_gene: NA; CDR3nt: TGTGCCAGCAGTCCCTCGCGGAGGAGCTCCTACGAGCAGTACTTC; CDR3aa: CASSPSRRSSYEQYF
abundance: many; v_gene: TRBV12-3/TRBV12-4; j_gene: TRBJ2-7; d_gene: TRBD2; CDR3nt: TGTGCCAGCAGCCGCGGGCTAGCGGTAGCCTACGAGCAGTACTTC; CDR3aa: CASSRGLAVAYEQYF
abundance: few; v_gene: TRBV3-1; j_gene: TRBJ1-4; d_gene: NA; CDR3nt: TGTGCCAGCAGCCAATATGTTCAGGAGGGAAAACTGTTTTTT; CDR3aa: CASSQYVQEGKLFF
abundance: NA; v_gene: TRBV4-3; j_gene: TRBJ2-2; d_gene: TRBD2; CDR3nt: TGCGCCAGCAGCCAAGATTACCCGGGGGGTAACACCGGGGAGCTGTTTTTT; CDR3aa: CASSQDYPGGNTGELFF
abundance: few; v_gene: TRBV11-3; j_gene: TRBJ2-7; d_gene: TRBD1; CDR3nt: TGTGCCAGCAGCTTGGACAGGGGAGGGTCCTACGAGCAGTACTTC; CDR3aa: CASSLDRGGSYEQYF
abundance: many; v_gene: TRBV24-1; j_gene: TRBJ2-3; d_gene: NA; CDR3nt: TGTGCCACCAGTGACCTCACGCGGGGGCCGGGGGATACGCAGTATTTT; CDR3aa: CATSDLTRGPGDTQYF
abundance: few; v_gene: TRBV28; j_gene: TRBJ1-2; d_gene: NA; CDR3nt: TGTGCCAGCAGGCCACAGGGAGTCTATGGCTACACCTTC; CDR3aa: CASRPQGVYGYTF
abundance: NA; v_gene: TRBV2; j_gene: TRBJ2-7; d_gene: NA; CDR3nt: TGTGCCACCGCCCTTGGACCCGGCTACGAGCAGTACTTC; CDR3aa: CATALGPGYEQYF
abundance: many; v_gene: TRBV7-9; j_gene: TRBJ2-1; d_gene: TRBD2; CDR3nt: TGTGCCAGCAGCTTAAAAGCGGGGGTCAATGAGCAGTTCTTC; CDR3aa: CASSLKAGVNEQFF
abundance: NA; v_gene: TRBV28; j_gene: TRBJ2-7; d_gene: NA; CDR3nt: TGTGCCAGCACCCCTCTTTTGGGGCTACACGAGCAGTACTTC; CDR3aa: CASTPLLGLHEQYF
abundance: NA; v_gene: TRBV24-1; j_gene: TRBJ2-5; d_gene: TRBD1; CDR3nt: TGTGCCACCAGTGATGGACAGGGGGCGGGAGAGACCCAGTACTTC; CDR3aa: CATSDGQGAGETQYF
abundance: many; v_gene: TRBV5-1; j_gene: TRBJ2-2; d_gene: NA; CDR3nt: TGTGCCAGCAGTCCGGGGAACACCGGGGAGCTGTTTTTT; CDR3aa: CASSPGNTGELFF
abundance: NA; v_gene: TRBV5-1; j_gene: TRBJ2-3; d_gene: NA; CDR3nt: TGCGCCAGCAGCTACGGGAGAACTACTAGCACAGATACGCAGTATTTT; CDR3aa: CASSYGRTTSTDTQYF
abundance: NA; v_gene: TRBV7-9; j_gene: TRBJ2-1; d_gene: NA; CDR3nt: TGTGCCAGCAGCCTCAGACCCGACCACGACAATGAGCAGTTCTTC; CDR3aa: CASSLRPDHDNEQFF
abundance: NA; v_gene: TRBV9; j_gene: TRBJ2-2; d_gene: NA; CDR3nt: TGTGCCAGCAGCGTAGGTAGGACATCCAACACCGGGGAGCTGTTTTTT; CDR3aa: CASSVGRTSNTGELFF
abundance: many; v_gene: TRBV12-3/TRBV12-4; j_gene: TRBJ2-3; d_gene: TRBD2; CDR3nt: TGTGCCAGCAGTTTTGGGACTAGAGGTGTAGATACGCAGTATTTT; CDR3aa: CASSFGTRGVDTQYF
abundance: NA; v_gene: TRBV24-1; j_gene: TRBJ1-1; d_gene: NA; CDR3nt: TGTGCCTCCACCCGGGGGGGGGCGGGCACTGAAGCTTTCTTT; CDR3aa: CASTRGGAGTEAFF
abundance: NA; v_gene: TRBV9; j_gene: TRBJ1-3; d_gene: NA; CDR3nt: TGTGCCAGCAGCGTCGACACTGGAAACACCATATATTTT; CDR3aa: CASSVDTGNTIYF
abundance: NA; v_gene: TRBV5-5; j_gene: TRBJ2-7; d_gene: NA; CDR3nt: TGTGCCAGCAGCCCCGGTAGGGCGTCCTACGAGCAGTACTTC; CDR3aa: CASSPGRASYEQYF
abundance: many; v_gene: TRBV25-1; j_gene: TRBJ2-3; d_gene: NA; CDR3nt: TGTGCCAGCAGTGAAGGGGGCGGACGAGGAGATACGCAGTATTTT; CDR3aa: CASSEGGGRGDTQYF
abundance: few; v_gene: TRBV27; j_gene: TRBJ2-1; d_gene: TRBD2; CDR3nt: TGTGCCAGCAGTATAACCTGGACTAGAGAGCAGTTCTTC; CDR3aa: CASSITWTREQFF
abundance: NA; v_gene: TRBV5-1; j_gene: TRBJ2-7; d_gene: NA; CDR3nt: TGCGCCAGCAGCTTGGCCAGGGAGTACGAGCAGTACTTC; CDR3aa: CASSLAREYEQYF
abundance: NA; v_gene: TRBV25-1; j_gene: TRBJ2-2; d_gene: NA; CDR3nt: TGTGCCAGCTGGGACCCCAAGGGGACCGGGGAGCTGTTTTTT; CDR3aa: CASWDPKGTGELFF
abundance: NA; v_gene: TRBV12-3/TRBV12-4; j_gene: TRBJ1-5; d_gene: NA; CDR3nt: TGTGCCAGCAGTCCCGCTGCTTATAGCAATCAGCCCCAGCATTTT; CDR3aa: CASSPAAYSNQPQHF
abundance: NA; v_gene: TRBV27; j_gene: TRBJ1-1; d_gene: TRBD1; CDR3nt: TGTGCCAGCGGACAGGGAGCCTCTACTGAAGCTTTCTTT; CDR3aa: CASGQGASTEAFF
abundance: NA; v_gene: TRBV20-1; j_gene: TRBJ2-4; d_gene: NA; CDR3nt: TGCAGTGCTAGAGCCAGGGCCCAAGGGGACATTCAGTACTTC; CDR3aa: CSARARAQGDIQYF
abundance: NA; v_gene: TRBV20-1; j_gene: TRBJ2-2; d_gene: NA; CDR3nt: TGCAGTGCTGTACCGGGACTCAACACCGGGGAGCTGTTTTTT; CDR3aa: CSAVPGLNTGELFF
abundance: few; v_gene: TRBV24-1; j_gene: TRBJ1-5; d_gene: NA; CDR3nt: TGTGCCACCAGTCAGCAGGGCAAAAATCAGCCCCAGCATTTT; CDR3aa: CATSQQGKNQPQHF
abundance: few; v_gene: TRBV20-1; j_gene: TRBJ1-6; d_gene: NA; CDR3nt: TGCAGTGCTGGTTTAGGGGGGGCAGGGTCACCCCTCCACTTT; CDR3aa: CSAGLGGAGSPLHF
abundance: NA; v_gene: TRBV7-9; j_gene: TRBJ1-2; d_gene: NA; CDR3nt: TGTGCCAGCAGCTTGGAGGTGTTAACCTATGGCTACACCTTC; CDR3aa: CASSLEVLTYGYTF
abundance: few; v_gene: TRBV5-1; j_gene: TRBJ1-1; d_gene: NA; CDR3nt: TGCGCCAGCAGCGCCAAACAGGGCTACACTGAAGCTTTCTTT; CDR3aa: CASSAKQGYTEAFF
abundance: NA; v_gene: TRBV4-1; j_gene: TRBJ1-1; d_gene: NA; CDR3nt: TGCGCCAGCAGCCAAGATGGCCGAGGGGGGACTGAAGCTTTCTTT; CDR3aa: CASSQDGRGGTEAFF
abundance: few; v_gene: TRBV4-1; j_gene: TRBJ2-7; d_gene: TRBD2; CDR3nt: TGCGCCAGCAGCCAAGTCTACCAGCGGGAGGCCTACGAGCAGTACTTC; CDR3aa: CASSQVYQREAYEQYF
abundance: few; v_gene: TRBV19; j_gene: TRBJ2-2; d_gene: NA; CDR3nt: TGTGCCAGTAGTATGGCCGGGCCTGGAGGGGAGCTGTTTTTT; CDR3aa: CASSMAGPGGELFF